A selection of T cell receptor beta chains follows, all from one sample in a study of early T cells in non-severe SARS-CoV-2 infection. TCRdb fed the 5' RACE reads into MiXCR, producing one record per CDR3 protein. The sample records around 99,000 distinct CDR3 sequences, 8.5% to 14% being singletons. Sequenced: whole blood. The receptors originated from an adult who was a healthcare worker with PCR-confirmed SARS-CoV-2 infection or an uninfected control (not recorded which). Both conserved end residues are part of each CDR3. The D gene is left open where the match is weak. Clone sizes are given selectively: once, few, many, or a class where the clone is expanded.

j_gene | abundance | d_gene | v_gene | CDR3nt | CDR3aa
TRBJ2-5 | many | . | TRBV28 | TGTGCCAGCACCTCGACCATAGCGGTCGATGAGACCCAGTACTTC | CASTSTIAVDETQYF
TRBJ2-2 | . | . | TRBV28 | TGTGCCAGCAGTTTAGGCTCGGCCACCGGGGAGCTGTTTTTT | CASSLGSATGELFF
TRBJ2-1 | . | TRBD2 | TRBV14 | TGTGCCAGCAGCTCAAGCGGGATGAGCAATGAGCAGTTCTTC | CASSSSGMSNEQFF
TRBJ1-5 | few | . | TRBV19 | TGTGCCAGTAGTACTCAGGGACATCAGCCCCAGCATTTT | CASSTQGHQPQHF
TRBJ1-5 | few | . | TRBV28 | TGTGCCAGCAGTTTACACCGGTCGAATCAGCCCCAGCATTTT | CASSLHRSNQPQHF
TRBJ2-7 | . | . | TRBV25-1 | TGTGCCAGCGGACAGAGCTACGAGCAGTACTTC | CASGQSYEQYF
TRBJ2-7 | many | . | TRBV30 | TGTGCCTGGAGCGCGGGACTTTCCTACGAGCAGTACTTC | CAWSAGLSYEQYF
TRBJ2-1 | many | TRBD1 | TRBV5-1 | TGCGCCAGCAGCCCGGACAGGGACATCCATGAGCAGTTCTTC | CASSPDRDIHEQFF
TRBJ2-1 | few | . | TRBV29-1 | TGCAGCGGTACCAGACTAGGGTCCCTTTACAATGAGCAGTTCTTC | CSGTRLGSLYNEQFF
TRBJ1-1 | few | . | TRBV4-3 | TGCGCCAGCAGCCAGACTAGAGGTACTGAAGCTTTCTTT | CASSQTRGTEAFF
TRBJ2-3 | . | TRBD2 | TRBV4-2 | TGTGCCAGCAGCCAAGAGAGTAGCGGGAGCGTTGCAGATACGCAGTATTTT | CASSQESSGSVADTQYF
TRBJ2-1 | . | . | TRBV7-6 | TGTGCCAGCAGCTTAGTAAGGTCGTGGGACAAACTCAACAATGAGCAGTTCTTC | CASSLVRSWDKLNNEQFF
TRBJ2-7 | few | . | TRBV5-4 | TGTGCCAGCAGCTCCGAAAGGAGCTCCTACGAGCAGTACTTC | CASSSERSSYEQYF
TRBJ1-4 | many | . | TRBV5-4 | TGTGCCAGCAGCTTAGAGGGGGCAACTAATGAAAAACTGTTTTTT | CASSLEGATNEKLFF
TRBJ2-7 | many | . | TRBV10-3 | TGTGCCACGATGGAGGCGGTTTACGAGCAGTACTTC | CATMEAVYEQYF
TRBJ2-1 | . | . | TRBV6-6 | TGTGCCAGCAGTTACTCGAACGAGTGGGGCAATCGTGAGCAGTTCTTC | CASSYSNEWGNREQFF
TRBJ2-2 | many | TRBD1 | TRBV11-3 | TGTGCCAGCAGCCACCGGACAGGAAACACCGGGGAGCTGTTTTTT | CASSHRTGNTGELFF
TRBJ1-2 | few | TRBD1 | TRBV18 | TGTGCCAGCTCGCCGAGACAGGGATCTTATGGCTACACCTTC | CASSPRQGSYGYTF
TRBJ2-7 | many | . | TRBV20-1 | TGCAGTGCTAGGATCGTTTCAGAGGGGCCCACGACCGAGCAGTACTTC | CSARIVSEGPTTEQYF
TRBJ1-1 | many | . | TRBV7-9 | TGTGCCAGCAGCTTTAGAGACACTGAAGCTTTCTTT | CASSFRDTEAFF
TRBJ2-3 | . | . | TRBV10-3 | TGTGCCATCAGAGGGGGAGATACGCAGTATTTT | CAIRGGDTQYF
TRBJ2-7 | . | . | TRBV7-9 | TGTGCCAGCAGCCTTACCCTACAAGAGCAGTACTTC | CASSLTLQEQYF
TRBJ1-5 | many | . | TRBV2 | TGTGCCAGCAGTGAAGCCGCCACTTTGGGAGGCGGCCTCAATCAGCCCCAGCATTTT | CASSEAATLGGGLNQPQHF
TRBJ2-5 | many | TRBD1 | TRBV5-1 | TGCGCCAGCAGCGCGACAGGGGGCAAAGAGACCCAGTACTTC | CASSATGGKETQYF
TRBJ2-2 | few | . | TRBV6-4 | TGTGCCAGCAGTGAAGGGTCGACCGGGGAGCTGTTTTTT | CASSEGSTGELFF
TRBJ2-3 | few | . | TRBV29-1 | TGCAGCGTTCTGAAAGCAGATACGCAGTATTTT | CSVLKADTQYF
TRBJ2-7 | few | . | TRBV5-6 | TGTGCCAGCAGCTTGGGCAGGGTCGGCTACGAGCAGTACTTC | CASSLGRVGYEQYF
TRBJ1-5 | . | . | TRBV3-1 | TGTGCCAGCAGCCAAATGGGTAATCAGCCCCAGCATTTT | CASSQMGNQPQHF
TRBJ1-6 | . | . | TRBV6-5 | TGTGCCAGCAGTTACCCCCATCCTAATTCACCCCTCCACTTT | CASSYPHPNSPLHF
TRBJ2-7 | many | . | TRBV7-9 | TGTGCCAGCAGCTTAGAACCGGGTCTGGGTCACGAGCAGTACTTC | CASSLEPGLGHEQYF
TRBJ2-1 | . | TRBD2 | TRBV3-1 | TGTGCCAGCAGCCAAGGAGCTAGCGGACCCTACAATGAGCAGTTCTTC | CASSQGASGPYNEQFF
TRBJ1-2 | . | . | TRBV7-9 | TGTGCCAGCAGCTCGCGTGGAGACTATGGCTACACCTTC | CASSSRGDYGYTF
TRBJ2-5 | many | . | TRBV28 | TGTGCCAGCAGTTTACCCGGAGGAGAGACCCAGTACTTC | CASSLPGGETQYF
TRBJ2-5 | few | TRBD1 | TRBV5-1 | TGCGCCAGCAGCCCGGACAGGGGTGAGACCCAGTACTTC | CASSPDRGETQYF
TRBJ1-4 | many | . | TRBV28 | TGTGCCAGCACCTATGGGGGCGCGGGGGGTTGGCTGTTTTTT | CASTYGGAGGWLFF
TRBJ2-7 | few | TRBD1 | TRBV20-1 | TGCAGTGCTAGCGACTCTGGACAGGGCGGCGACGAGCAGTACTTC | CSASDSGQGGDEQYF
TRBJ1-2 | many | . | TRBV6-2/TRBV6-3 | TGTGCCAGCACCCAAGAGGGTCTTGGCTACACCTTC | CASTQEGLGYTF
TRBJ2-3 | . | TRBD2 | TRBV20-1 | TGCAGTGCTAACCCTCTGCGGGAGGGATTCACAGATACGCAGTATTTT | CSANPLREGFTDTQYF
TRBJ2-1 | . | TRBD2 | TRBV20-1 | TGCAGTGCTAGAACTAGCGGGAGGCAAGACAATGAGCAGTTCTTC | CSARTSGRQDNEQFF
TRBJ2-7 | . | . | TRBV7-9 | TGTGCCAGCAGCTTGACCAGCGAGCAGTACTTC | CASSLTSEQYF
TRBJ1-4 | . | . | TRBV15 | TGTGCCACCAGCAGAGATCTAGTTTACCCCGAAAAACTGTTTTTT | CATSRDLVYPEKLFF
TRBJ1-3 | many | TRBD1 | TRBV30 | TGTGCCTGGACTCGAGACAGGGTTTCTGGAAACACCATATATTTT | CAWTRDRVSGNTIYF
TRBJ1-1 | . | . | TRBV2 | TGTGCCAGCGAAGTCGGACCCATGAACACTGAAGCTTTCTTT | CASEVGPMNTEAFF
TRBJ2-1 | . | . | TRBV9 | TGTGCCAGCAGCGCGAGGGGCGGTGAGCAGTTCTTC | CASSARGGEQFF
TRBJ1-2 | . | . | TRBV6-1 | TGTGCCAGCAGTTACAGGGTCTATGGCTACACCTTC | CASSYRVYGYTF
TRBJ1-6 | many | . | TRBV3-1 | TGTGCCAGCAGGCAACAGAGCGCACCCCTCCACTTT | CASRQQSAPLHF
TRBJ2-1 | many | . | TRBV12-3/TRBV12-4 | TGTGCCAGCAGTCAAAGGATGGAGCAGTTCTTC | CASSQRMEQFF
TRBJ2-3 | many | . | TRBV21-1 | TGTGCCAGCAGCAAACGGGAACTAGCGGCCACAGATACGCAGTATTTT | CASSKRELAATDTQYF
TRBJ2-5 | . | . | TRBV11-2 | TGTGCCAGCAGCTTAGGACCCGTAGAGACCCAGTACTTC | CASSLGPVETQYF
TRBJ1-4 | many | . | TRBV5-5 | TGTGCCAGCAGCTTGGGCTCTCTTGAAAAACTGTTTTTT | CASSLGSLEKLFF